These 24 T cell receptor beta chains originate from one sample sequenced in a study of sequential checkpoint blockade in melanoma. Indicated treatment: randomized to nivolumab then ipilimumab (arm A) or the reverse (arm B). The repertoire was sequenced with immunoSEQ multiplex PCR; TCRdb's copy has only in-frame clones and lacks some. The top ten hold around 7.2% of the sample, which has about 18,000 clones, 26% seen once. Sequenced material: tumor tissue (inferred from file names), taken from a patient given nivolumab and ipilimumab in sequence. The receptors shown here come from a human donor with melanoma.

The DNA for the CDR3 is TGTGCCAGCAGCCAAGGACCAGGGCAGTACTTC. Translated, it gives CASSQGPGQYF. The genes are TRBV14 and TRBJ2-7, with D uncertain. Trimming stripped 1 base from V and 9 bases from J, with 7 bases between. CDR1 and CDR2 (germline): SGHDN, FVKESK. The CDR3 is made up of 11 amino acids.

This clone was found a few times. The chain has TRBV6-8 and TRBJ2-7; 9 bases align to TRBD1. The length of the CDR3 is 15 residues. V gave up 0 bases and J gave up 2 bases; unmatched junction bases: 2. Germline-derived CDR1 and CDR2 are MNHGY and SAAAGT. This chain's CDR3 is CASSYSWTGAYEQYF. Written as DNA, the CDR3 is TGTGCCAGCAGTTACTCGTGGACAGGGGCCTACGAGCAGTACTTC.

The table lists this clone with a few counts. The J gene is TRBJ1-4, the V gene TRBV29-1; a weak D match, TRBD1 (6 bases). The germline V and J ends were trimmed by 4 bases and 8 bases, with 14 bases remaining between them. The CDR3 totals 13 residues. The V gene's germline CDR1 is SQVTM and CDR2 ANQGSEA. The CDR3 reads CSVVGTSGEKLFF. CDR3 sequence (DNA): TGCAGCGTTGTCGGGACAAGTGGGGAAAAACTGTTTTTT.

This chain's CDR3 is CASSVAGRPTDTQYF. DNA of the CDR3: TGTGCCAGCAGCGTAGCAGGGCGTCCCACAGATACGCAGTATTTT. V usage is TRBV9 and J usage is TRBJ2-3, with a possible D match to TRBD1 (5 bases). Germline CDR1 SGDLS, CDR2 YYNGEE. The CDR3 length is 15 residues. V lost 0 bases and J 2 bases, leaving 10 bases between the germline ends.

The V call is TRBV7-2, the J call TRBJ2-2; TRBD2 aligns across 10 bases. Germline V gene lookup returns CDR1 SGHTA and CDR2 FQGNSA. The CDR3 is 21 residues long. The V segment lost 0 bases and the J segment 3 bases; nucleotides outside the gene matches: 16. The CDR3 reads CASSLALPGEAGGPDTGELFF. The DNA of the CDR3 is TGTGCCAGCAGCTTAGCCCTCCCTGGGGAAGCGGGAGGGCCAGACACCGGGGAGCTGTTTTTT.

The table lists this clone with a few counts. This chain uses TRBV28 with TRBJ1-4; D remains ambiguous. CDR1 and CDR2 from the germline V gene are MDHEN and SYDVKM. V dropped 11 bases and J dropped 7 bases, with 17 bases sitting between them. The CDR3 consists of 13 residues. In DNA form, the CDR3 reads TGTGCCTCCTCCCTCCTAGTGAGTGAAAAACTGTTTTTT. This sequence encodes CASSLLVSEKLFF.

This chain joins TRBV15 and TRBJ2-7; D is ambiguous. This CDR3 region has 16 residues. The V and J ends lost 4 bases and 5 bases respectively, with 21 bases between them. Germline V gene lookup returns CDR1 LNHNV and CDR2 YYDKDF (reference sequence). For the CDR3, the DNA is TGTGCCACCAGCACTCCCTCGGGTCAGCTTCGCCACGAGCAGTACTTC. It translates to CATSTPSGQLRHEQYF.

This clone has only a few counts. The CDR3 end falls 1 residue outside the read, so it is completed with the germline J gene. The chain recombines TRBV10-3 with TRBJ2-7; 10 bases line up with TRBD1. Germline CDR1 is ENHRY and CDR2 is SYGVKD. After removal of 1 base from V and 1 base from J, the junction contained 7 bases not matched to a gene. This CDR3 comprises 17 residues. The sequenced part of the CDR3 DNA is TGTGCCATCAGTGAGTTTGGGACAGGGGAGAGGTCCTACGAGCAGTAC. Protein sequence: CAISEFGTGERSYEQY. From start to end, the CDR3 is CAISEFGTGERSYEQYF.

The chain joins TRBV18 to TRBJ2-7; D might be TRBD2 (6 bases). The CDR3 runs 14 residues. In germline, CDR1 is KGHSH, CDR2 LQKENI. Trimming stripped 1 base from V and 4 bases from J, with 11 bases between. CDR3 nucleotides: TGTGCCAGCTCACCACGCGGGACCGAGTACGAGCAGTACTTC. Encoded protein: CASSPRGTEYEQYF.

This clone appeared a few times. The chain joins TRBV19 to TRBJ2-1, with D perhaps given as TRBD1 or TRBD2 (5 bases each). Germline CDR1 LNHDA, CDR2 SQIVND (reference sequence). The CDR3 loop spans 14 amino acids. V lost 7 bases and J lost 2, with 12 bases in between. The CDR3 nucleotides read TGTGCCAGTACTCGGGGCGGAACCTACAATGAGCAGTTCTTC. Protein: CASTRGGTYNEQFF.

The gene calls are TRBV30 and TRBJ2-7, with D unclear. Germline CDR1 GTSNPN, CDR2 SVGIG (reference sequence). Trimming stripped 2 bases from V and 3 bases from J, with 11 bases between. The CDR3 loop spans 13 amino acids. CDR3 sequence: CAWSRVVLYEQYF. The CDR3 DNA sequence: TGTGCCTGGAGTAGGGTAGTCCTCTACGAGCAGTACTTC.

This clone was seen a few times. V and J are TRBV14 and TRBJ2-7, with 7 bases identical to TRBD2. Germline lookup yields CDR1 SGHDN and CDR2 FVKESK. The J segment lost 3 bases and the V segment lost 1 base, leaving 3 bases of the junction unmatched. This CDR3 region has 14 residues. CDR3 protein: CASSQGEGSYEQYF. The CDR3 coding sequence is TGTGCCAGCAGCCAAGGGGAGGGGAGCTACGAGCAGTACTTC.

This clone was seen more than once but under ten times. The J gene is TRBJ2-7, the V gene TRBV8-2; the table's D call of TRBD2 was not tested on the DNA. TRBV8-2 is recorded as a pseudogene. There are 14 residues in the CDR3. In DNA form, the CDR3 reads TGTGCCAGCAGCCTCGAGGGACTCGGATACGAGCAGTACTTC. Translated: CASSLEGLGYEQYF.

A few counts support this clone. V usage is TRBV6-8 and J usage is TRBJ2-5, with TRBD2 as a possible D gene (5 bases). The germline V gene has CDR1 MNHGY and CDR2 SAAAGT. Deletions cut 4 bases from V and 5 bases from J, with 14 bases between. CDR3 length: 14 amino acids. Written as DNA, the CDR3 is TGTGCCAGCAGTTCCATCCGGGGTTATGAGACCCAGTACTTC. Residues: CASSSIRGYETQYF.

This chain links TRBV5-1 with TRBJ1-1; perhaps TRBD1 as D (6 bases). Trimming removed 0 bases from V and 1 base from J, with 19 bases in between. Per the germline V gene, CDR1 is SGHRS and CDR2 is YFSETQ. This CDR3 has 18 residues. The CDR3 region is CASSLAGPTGSRNTEAFF. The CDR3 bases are TGCGCCAGCAGCTTGGCGGGGCCGACAGGTAGTAGGAACACTGAAGCTTTCTTT.

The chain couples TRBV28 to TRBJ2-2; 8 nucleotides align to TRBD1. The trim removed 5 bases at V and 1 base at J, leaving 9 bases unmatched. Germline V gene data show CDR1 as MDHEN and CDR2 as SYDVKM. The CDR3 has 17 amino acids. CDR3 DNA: TGTGCCAGCAGTCCCGGGACAGGTTCCTTGAACACCGGGGAGCTGTTTTTT. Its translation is CASSPGTGSLNTGELFF.

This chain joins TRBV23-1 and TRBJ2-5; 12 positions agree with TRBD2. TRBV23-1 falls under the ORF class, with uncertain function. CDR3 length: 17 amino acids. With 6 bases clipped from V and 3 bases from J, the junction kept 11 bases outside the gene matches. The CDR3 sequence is CASSQGGLAGNKETQYF. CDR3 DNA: TGCGCCAGCAGCCAAGGAGGACTAGCGGGAAATAAAGAGACCCAGTACTTC.

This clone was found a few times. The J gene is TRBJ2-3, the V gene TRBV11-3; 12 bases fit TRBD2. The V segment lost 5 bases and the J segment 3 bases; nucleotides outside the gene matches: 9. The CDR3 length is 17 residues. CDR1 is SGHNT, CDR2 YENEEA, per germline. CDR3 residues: CASSHGTSGFQTDTQYF. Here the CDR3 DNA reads TGTGCCAGCAGCCACGGGACTAGCGGGTTTCAGACAGATACGCAGTATTTT.

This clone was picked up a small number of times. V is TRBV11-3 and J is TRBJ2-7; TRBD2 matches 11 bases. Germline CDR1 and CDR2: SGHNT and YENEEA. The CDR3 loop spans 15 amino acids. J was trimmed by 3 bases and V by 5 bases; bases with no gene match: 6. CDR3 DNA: TGTGCCAGCAGCAACGGACTAGCGGGTATCTACGAGCAGTACTTC. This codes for CASSNGLAGIYEQYF.

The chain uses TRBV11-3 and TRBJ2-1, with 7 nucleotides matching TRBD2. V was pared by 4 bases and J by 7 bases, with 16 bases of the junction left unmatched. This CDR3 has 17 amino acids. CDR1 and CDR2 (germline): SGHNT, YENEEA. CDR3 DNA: TGTGCCAGCAGCTATCGGAGCGGGGCGACAAGTAGGAATGAGCAGTTCTTC. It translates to CASSYRSGATSRNEQFF. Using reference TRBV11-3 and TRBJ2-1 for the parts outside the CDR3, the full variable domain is EAGVVQSPRYKIIEKKQPVAFWCNPISGHNTLYWYLQNLGQGPELLIRYENEEAVDDSQLPKDRFSAERLKGVDSTLKIQPAELGDSAVYLCASSYRSGATSRNEQFFGPGTRLTVL.

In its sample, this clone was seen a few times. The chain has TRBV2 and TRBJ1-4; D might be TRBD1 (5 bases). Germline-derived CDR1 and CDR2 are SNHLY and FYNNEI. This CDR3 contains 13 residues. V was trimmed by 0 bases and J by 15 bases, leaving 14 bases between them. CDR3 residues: CASSEAFRDEMFF. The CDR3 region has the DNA TGTGCCAGCAGTGAAGCGTTCCGGGACGAAATGTTTTTT.

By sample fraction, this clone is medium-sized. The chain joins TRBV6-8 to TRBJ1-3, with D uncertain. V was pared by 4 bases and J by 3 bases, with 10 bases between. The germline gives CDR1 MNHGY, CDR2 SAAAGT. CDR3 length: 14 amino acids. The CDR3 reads CASSLRVDGNTIYF. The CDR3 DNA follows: TGTGCCAGCAGTTTGCGGGTGGATGGAAACACCATATATTTT.

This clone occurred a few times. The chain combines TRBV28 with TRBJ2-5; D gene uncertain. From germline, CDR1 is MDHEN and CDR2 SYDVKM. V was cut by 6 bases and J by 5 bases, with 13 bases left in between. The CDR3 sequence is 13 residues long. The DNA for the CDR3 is TGTGCCAGCAGGGCTCAGAGTAGGGAGACCCAGTACTTC. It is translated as CASRAQSRETQYF.

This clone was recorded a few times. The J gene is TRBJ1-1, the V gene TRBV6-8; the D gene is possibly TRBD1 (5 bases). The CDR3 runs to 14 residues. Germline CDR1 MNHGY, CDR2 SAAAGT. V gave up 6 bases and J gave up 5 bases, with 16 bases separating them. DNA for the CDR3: TGTGCCAGCAGACTACTCCAGGGCGGTACTGAAGCTTTCTTT. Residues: CASRLLQGGTEAFF.